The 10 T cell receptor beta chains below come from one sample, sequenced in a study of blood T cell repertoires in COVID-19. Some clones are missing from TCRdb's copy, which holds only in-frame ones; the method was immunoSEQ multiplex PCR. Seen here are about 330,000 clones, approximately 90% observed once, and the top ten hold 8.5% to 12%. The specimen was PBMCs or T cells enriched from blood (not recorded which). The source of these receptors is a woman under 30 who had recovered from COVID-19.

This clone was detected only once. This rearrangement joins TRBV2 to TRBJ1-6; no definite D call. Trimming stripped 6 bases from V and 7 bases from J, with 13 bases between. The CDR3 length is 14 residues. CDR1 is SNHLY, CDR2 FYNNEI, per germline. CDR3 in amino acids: CASRVQKNNSPLHF. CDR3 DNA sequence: TGTGCCAGCAGGGTTCAGAAGAACAATTCACCCCTCCACTTT.

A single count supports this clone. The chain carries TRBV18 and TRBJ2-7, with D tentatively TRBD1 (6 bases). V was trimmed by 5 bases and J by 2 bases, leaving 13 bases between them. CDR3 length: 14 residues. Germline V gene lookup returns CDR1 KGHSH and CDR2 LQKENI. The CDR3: CASSLQGYPYEQYF. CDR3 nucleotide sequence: TGTGCCAGCTCATTACAGGGCTACCCCTACGAGCAGTACTTC.

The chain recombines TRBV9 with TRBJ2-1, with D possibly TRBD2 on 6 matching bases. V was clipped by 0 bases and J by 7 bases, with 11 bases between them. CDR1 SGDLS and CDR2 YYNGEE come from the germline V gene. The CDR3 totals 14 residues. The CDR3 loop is CASSVDGRSNEQFF. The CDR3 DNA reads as TGTGCCAGCAGCGTAGACGGGAGATCAAATGAGCAGTTCTTC.

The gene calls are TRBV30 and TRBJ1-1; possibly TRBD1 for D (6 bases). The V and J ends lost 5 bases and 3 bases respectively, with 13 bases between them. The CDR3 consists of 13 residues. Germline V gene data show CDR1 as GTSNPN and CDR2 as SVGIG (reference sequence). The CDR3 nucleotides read TGTGCCTGGGGAGGACAGCCGGACACTGAAGCTTTCTTT. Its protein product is CAWGGQPDTEAFF.

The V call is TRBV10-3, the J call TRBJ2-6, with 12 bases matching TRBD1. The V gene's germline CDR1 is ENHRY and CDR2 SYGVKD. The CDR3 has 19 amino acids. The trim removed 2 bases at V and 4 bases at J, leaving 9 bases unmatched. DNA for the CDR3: TGTGCCATCAGTGAGCTTCCGGGACAGGGGGCGCCCGGGGCCAACGTCCTGACTTTC. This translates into CAISELPGQGAPGANVLTF.

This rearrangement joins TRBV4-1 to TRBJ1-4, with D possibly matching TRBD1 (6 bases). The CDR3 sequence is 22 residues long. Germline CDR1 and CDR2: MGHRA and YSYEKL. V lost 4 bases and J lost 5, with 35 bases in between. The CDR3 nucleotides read TGCGCCAGCAGCCTCATATCGGGGGGCGCGATCTCGGGTGGACTTGCAAATGAAAAACTGTTTTTT. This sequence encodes CASSLISGGAISGGLANEKLFF.

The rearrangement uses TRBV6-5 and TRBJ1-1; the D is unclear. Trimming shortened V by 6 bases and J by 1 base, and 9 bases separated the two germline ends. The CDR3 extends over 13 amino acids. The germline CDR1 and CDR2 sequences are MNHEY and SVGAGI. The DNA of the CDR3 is TGTGCCAGCAGCCCAACACAGAACACTGAAGCTTTCTTT. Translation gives CASSPTQNTEAFF.

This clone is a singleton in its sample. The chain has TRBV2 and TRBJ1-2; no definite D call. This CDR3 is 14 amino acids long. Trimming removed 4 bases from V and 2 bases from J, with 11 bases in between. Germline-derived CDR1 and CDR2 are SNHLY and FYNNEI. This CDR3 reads CASSGPGRNYGYTF. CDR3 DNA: TGTGCCAGCAGTGGTCCAGGTCGGAACTATGGCTACACCTTC.

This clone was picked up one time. The CDR3 nucleotides read TGTGCCAGCAGAAGCACAGGGATCAATCAGCCCCAGCATTTT. Residues: CASRSTGINQPQHF. The gene calls are TRBV6-5 and TRBJ1-5; the D gene is possibly TRBD1 (6 bases). The CDR3 totals 14 residues. Trimming took off 6 bases at V and 3 bases at J, with 12 bases between the two ends. CDR1 and CDR2 from the germline V gene are MNHEY and SVGAGI.

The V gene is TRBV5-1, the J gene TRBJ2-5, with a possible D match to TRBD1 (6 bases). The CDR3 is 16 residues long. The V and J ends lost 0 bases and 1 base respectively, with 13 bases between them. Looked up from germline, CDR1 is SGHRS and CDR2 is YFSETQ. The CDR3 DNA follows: TGCGCCAGCAGCTTGGTTTTGGACAGCTCCCAAGAGACCCAGTACTTC. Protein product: CASSLVLDSSQETQYF.